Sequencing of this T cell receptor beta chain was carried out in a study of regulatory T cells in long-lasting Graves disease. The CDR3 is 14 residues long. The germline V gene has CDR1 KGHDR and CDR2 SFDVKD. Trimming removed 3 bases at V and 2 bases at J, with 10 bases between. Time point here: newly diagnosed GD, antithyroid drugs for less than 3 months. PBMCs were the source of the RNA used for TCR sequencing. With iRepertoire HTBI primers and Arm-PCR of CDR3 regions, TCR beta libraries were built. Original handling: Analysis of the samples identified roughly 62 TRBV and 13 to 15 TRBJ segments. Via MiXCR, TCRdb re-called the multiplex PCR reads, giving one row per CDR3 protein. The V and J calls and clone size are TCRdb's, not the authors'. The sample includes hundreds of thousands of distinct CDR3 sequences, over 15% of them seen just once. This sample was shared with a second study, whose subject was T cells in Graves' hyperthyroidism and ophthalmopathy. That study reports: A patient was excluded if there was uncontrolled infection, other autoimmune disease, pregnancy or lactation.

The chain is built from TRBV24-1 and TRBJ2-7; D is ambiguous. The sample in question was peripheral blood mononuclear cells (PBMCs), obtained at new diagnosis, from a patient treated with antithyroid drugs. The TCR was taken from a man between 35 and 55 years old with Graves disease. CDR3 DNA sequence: TGTGCCACCAGTGATGGACCGACACCCTACGAGCAGTACTTC. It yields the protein CATSDGPTPYEQYF.